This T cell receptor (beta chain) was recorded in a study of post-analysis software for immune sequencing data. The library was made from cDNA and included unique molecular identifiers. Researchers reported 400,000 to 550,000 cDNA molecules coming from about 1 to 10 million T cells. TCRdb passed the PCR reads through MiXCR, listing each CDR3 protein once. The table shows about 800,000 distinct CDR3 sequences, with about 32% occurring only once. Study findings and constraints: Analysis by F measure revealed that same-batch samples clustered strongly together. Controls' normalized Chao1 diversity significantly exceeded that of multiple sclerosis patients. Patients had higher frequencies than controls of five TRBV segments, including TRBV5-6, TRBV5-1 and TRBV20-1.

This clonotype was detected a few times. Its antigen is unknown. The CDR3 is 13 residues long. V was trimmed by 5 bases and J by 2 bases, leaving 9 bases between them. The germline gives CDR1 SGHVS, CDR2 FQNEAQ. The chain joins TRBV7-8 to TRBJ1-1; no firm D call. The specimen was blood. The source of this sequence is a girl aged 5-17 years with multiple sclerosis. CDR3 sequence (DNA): TGTGCCAGCAGCGTCAGATACAACACTGAAGCTTTCTTT. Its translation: CASSVRYNTEAFF.